This TCR beta chain emerged from a study of memory CD8 T cells in hepatitis C reinfection. On the study more broadly: HCV reinfection meant a positive HCV RNA test after two negative tests at least 60 days apart. Late/post reinfection sampling occurred 12 to 24 weeks after detected reinfection. General study findings and limits: With about 5 donors, public clonotype conclusions could not be definitive.

Profiling relied on immunoSEQ multiplex PCR, and the TCRdb table lists in-frame clones only, not all of them. The sample has some 50,000 clones, about 91% seen once; the top ten hold around 0.7%. In regard to this clone: The antigen remains unidentified. This specimen includes other DNA sequences encoding the same CDR3.

The time point denotes: late/post reinfection, 12 to 24 weeks after detection. The sorted cells went straight to TCR sequencing with no prior in vitro expansion. Donors were people who inject drugs in the Montreal HEPCO cohort. In germline, CDR1 is SGDLS, CDR2 YYNGEE. The V end lost 0 bases, the J end lost 6 bases, and 6 bases lay between the germline ends. This CDR3 has 13 amino acids. The source is a man between 18 and 35 years old with hepatitis C virus infection. The chain recombines TRBV9 with TRBJ2-2; unclear D gene. Sequencing input: naive CD8+ T cells sorted from blood. The CDR3 reads CASSVVGAGELFF. The CDR3 region has the DNA TGTGCCAGCAGCGTAGTAGGAGCCGGGGAGCTGTTTTTT. Based on the CDR3 plus reference TRBV9 and TRBJ2-2, the full variable domain is DSGVTQTPKHLITATGQRVTLRCSPRSGDLSVYWYQQSLDQGLQFLIQYYNGEERAKGNILERFSAQQFPDLHSELNLSSLELGDSALYFCASSVVGAGELFFGEGSRLTVL.